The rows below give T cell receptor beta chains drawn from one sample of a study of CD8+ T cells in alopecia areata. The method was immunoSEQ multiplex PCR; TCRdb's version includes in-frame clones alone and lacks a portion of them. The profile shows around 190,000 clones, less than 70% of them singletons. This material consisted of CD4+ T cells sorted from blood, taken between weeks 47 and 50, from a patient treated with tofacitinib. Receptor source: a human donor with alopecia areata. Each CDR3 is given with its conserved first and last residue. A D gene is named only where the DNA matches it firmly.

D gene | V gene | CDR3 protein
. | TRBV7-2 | CASSLDRAGSYEQYF
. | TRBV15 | CATSREVEEKLFF
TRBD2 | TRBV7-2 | CASSPGLAGGPSEQFF
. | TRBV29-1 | CSVETENEKLFF
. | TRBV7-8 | CASSLEGLKAFF
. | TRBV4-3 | CASSQDRGNEKLFF
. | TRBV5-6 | CASSSWSYLSNQPQHF
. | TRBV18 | CASSPGQTYEQYF
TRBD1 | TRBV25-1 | CASSPTGGSGYEQYF
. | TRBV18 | CASSPLSENTEAFF
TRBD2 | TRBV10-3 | CAISLTSGGASTDTQYF
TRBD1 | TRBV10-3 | CAISESQGAVNYEQYF
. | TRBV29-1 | CSFRRDYNEQFF
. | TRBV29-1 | CSVAGSYEQYF
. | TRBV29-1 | CSVDLGQGVSPLHF
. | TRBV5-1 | CASSYGQTDSYEQYF
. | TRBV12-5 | CASGLSRLTDTQYF
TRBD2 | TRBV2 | CASSGAGLNNEQFF
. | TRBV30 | CAWSDRYDQPQHF
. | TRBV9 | CASSVVRQVGYGYTF
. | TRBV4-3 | CASSQDGRLAKNIQYF
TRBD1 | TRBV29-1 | CSVQGGNEKLFF
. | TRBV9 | CASSPRQGGYEQYF
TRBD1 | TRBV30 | CAWSLGQEVYGYTF
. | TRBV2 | CASNPGPNSPLHF
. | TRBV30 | CAWSDRVTYEQYF
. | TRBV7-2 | CASATAGAGADTQYF
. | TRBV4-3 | CASSQGYSYEQYF
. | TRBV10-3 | CASTRQRTSSTEAFF
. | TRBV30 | CAWAAKTITYYGYTF
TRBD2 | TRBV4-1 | CASSQEVGLAYEQYF
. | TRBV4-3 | CASSQRGGLGETQYF
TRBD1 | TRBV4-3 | CASSQEISHRGRYEQYF
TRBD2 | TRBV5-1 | CASSLVRGSGGRTDTQYF
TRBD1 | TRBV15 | CATTRTHGTDDIQYF
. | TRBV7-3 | CASSLQYNSPLHF
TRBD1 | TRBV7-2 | CASGTGGYEQYF
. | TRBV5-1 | CASSSGLNYNEQFF
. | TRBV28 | CASTASSYEQYF
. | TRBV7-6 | CASSLGGRGNTGELFF
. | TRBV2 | CATNLGANVLTF
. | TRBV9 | CASSSPSGLSSTDTQYF
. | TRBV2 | CASSVAGATDTQYF
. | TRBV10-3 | CAISESERTEAFF
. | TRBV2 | CASSVVLGAGELFF
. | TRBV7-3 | CASSEQGSGELFF